This TCR beta chain appears in the sequencing data of a study of technical replicates of blood from a handful of donors. There are 17 residues in the CDR3. Germline V gene lookup returns CDR1 KGHSH and CDR2 LQKENI. V was pared by 2 bases and J by 3 bases, with 3 bases of the junction left unmatched. This table comes from immunoSEQ multiplex PCR, and its TCRdb copy is limited to in-frame clones, with some not included. This table has around 70,000 clones, just under 95% appearing once. This clonotype originated in a human donor in good health. J is TRBJ2-3 and V is TRBV18, with 15 nucleotides matching TRBD2. The sequencing sample was made of T cells isolated from PBMCs. CDR3 protein: CASSPGLAGGKTDTQYF. For the CDR3, the DNA is TGTGCCAGCTCACCAGGACTAGCGGGAGGGAAAACAGATACGCAGTATTTT.